This T cell receptor (beta chain) was recovered during a study of blood T cells in healthy people across ages. Trimming shortened V by 0 bases and J by 0 bases, and 5 bases separated the two germline ends. The CDR3 extends over 14 amino acids. CDR1 and CDR2 from the germline V gene are MGHRA and YSYEKL. Alongside a J-beta primer mix, a sample-barcoded 5' primer served in a second PCR lasting roughly 6 to 12 cycles. TCRdb called the 5' RACE reads again in MiXCR, with one record for every CDR3 protein. Among about 1,500,000 distinct CDR3 sequences listed, 35% to 45% were seen once. V gene TRBV4-1 combines with J gene TRBJ1-2; D remains unclear. This sequence originates from a woman in her late teens or twenties in good health. Sequenced input: blood. The CDR3 DNA is TGCGCCAGCAGCCAAGACGCAACTAACTATGGCTACACCTTC. This sequence encodes CASSQDATNYGYTF.